This T cell receptor (beta chain) was found in a study of CD8 T cells in Susac syndrome. Random-hexamer reverse transcription was applied to about 0.5 to 1 ug RNA. TCRdb re-analysed the immunoSEQ multiplex PCR reads in MiXCR, keeping a single row per CDR3 protein. The table records some 150,000 distinct CDR3 sequences, about 94% of them present only once. The V segment lost 3 bases and the J segment 4 bases; nucleotides outside the gene matches: 12. The germline V gene encodes CDR1 MGHRA and CDR2 YSYEKL. This CDR3 is built from 17 residues. Negative isolation yielded CD8+ and CD4+ T cells; FACS enriched TEMRA cells.

The gene calls are TRBV4-1 and TRBJ1-5, with TRBD1 matching 7 bases. This clonotype was sampled from a human donor with multiple sclerosis. The specimen was CD8+ T cells from PBMCs. This CDR3 reads CASSHSPGQVRNQPQHF. CDR3 coding DNA: TGCGCCAGCAGCCACAGCCCCGGACAGGTCAGAAATCAGCCCCAGCATTTT.